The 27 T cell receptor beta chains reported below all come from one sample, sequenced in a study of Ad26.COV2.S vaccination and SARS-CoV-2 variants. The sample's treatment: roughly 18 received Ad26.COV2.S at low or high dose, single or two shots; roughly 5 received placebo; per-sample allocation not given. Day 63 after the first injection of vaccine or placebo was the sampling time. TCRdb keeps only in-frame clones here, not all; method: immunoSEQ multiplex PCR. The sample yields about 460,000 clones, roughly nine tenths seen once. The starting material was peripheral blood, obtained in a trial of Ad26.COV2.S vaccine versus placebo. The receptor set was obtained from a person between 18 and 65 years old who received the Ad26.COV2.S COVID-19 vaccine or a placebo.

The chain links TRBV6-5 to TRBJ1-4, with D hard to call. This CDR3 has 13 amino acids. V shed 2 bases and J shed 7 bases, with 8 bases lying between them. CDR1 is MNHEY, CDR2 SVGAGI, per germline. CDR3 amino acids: CASSYTRVEKLFF. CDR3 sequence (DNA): TGTGCCAGCAGTTACACCCGGGTTGAAAAACTGTTTTTT.

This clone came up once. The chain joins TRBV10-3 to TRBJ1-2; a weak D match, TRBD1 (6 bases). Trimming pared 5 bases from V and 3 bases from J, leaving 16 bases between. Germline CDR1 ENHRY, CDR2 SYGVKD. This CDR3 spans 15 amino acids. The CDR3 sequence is CAISKDRGGDYGYTF. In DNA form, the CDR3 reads TGTGCCATCAGTAAGGACAGAGGCGGTGACTATGGCTACACCTTC.

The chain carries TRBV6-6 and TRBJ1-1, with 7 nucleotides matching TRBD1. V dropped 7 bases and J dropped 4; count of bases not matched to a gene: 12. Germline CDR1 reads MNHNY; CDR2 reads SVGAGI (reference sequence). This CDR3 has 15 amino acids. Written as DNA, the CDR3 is TGTGCCAGCACCAAAGGAGGGGGCCGGGGCACTGAAGCTTTCTTT. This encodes CASTKGGGRGTEAFF.

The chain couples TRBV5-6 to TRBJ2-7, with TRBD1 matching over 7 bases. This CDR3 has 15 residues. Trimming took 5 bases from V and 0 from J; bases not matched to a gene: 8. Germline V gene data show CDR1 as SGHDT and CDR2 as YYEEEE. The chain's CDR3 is CASSPDRTASYEQYF. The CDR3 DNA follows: TGTGCCAGCAGTCCGGACAGGACAGCCTCCTACGAGCAGTACTTC.

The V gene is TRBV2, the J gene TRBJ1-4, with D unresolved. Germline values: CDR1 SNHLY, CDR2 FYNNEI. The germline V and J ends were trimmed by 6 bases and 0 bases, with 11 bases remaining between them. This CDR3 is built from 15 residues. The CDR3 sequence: CASRENSATNEKLFF. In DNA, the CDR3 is TGTGCCAGCAGAGAAAACAGTGCAACTAATGAAAAACTGTTTTTT.

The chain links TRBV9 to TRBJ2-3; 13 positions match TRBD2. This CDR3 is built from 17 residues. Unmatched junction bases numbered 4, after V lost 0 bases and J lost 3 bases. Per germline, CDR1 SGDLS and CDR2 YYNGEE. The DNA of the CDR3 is TGTGCCAGCAGCGTAGCAGGACTAGCGGGAGTGACAGATACGCAGTATTTT. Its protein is CASSVAGLAGVTDTQYF.

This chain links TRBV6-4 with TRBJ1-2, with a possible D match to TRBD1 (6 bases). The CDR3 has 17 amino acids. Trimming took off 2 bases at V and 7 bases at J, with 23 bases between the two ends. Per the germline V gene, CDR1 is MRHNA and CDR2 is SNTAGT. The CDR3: CASSDAPTGSGFRGYTF. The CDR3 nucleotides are TGTGCCAGCAGTGACGCTCCTACAGGGTCGGGATTTCGTGGCTACACCTTC.

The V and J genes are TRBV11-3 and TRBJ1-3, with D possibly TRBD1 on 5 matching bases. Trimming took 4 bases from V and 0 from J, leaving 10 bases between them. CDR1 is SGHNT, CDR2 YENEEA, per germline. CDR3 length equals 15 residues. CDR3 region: CASSSGGSSGNTIYF. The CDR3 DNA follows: TGTGCCAGCAGCTCCGGGGGAAGCTCTGGAAACACCATATATTTT.

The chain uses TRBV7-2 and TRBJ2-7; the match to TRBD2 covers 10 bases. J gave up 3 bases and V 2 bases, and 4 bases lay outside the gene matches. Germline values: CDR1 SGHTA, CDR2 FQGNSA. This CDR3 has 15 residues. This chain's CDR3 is CASSLRSGGDYEQYF. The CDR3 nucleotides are TGTGCCAGCAGCTTAAGGAGCGGGGGGGACTACGAGCAGTACTTC. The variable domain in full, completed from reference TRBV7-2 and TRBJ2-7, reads GAGVSQSPSNKVTEKGKDVELRCDPISGHTALYWYRQSLGQGLEFLIYFQGNSAPDKSGLPSDRFSAERTGGSVSTLTIQRTQQEDSAVYLCASSLRSGGDYEQYFGPGTRLTVT.

The CDR3 sequence is CASRGIPYNEQFF. CDR3 DNA sequence: TGTGCCAGTAGAGGGATTCCGTACAATGAGCAGTTCTTC. The chain employs TRBV6-5 and TRBJ2-1; D may be TRBD2 (5 bases). Germline V gene data show CDR1 as MNHEY and CDR2 as SVGAGI. V dropped 9 bases and J dropped 4 bases, with 13 bases sitting between them. CDR3 length: 13 amino acids.

The CDR3, as DNA: TGTGCCAGCAGTGGTGGGGGACGGTTCTATGGCTACACCTTC. Translating gives CASSGGGRFYGYTF. V and J are TRBV2 and TRBJ1-2, with a tentative D call TRBD1 (5 bases). Germline V gene lookup returns CDR1 SNHLY and CDR2 FYNNEI. This CDR3 contains 14 residues. Trimming left V 4 bases short and J 4 bases short, with 13 bases between.

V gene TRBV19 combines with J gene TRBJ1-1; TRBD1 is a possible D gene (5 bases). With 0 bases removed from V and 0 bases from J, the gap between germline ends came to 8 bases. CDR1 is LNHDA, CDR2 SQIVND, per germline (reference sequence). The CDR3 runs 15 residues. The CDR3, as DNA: TGTGCCAGTAGTATAGATGAGGGGATGAACACTGAAGCTTTCTTT. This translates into CASSIDEGMNTEAFF.

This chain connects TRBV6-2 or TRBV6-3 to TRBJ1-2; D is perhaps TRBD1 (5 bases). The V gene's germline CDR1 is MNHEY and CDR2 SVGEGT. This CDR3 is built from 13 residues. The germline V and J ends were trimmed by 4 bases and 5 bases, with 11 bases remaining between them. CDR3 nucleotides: TGTGCCAGCAGTTTATCAGGGATATATGGCTACACCTTC. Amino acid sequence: CASSLSGIYGYTF.

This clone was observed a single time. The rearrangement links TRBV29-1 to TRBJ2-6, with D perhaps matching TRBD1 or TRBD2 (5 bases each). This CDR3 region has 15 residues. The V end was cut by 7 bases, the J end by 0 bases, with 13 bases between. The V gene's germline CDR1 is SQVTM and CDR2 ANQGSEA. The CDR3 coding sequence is TGCAGCGCCCGGGAACAGGTCTCTGGGGCCAACGTCCTGACTTTC. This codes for CSAREQVSGANVLTF.

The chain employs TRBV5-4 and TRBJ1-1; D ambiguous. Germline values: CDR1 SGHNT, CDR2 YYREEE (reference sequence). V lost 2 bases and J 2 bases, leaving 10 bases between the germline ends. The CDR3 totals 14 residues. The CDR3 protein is CASSFNGPNTEAFF. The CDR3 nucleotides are TGTGCCAGCAGCTTTAACGGACCTAACACTGAAGCTTTCTTT. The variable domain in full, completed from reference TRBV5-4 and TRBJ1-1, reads ETGVTQSPTHLIKTRGQQVTLRCSSQSGHNTVSWYQQALGQGPQFIFQYYREEENGRGNFPPRFSGLQFPNYSSELNVNALELDDSALYLCASSFNGPNTEAFFGQGTRLTVV.

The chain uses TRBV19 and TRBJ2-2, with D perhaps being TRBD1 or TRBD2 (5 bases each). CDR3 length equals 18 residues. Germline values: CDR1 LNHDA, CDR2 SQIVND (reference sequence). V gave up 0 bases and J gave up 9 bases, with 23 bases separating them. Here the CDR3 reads CASSIDLGWGRRDRELFF. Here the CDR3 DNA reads TGTGCCAGTAGTATAGATCTCGGGTGGGGACGCAGAGACAGGGAGCTGTTTTTT.

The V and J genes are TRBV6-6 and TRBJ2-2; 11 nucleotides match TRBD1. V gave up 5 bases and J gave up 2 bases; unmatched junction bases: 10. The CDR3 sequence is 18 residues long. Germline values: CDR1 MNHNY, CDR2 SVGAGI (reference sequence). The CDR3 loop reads CASSPPGQGGLNTGELFF. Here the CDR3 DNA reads TGTGCCAGCAGTCCACCGGGACAGGGGGGTTTAAACACCGGGGAGCTGTTTTTT.

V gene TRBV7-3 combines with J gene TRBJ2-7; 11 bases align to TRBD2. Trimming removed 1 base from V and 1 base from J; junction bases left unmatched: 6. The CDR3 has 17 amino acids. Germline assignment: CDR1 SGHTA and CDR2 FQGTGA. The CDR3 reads CASSLNFPSGGSYEQYF. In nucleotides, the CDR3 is TGTGCCAGCAGCTTAAACTTTCCTAGCGGGGGGTCCTACGAGCAGTACTTC.

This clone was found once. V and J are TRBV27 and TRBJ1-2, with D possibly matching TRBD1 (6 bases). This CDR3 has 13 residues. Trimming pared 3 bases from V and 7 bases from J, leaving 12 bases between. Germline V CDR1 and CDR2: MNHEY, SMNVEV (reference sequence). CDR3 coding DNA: TGTGCCAGCAGTTTGGAGGGGGGCTTTGGCTACACCTTC. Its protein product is CASSLEGGFGYTF.

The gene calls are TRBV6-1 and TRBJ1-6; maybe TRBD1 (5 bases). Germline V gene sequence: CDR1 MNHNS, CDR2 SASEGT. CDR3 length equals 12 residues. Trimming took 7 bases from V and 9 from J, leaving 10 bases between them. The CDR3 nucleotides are TGTGCCAGCAATAAGCAGGGTTCACCCCTCCACTTT. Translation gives CASNKQGSPLHF.

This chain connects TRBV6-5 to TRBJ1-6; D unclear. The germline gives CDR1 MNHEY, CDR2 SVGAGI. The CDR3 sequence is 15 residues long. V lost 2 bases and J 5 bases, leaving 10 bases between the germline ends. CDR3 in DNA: TGTGCCAGCAGTTACGGCCGGAGAGATAATTCACCCCTCCACTTT. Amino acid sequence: CASSYGRRDNSPLHF.

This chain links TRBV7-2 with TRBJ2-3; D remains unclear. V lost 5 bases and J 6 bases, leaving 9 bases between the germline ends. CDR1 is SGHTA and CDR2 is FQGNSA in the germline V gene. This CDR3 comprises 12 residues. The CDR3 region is CASSLKSDTQYF. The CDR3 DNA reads TGTGCCAGCAGCCTCAAGTCTGATACGCAGTATTTT.

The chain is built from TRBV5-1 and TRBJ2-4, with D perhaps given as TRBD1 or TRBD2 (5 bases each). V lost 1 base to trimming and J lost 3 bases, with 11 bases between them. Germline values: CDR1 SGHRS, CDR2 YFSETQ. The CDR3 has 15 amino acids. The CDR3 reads CASSLTGRDKNIQYF. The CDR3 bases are TGCGCCAGCAGCTTGACGGGGCGCGACAAAAACATTCAGTACTTC.

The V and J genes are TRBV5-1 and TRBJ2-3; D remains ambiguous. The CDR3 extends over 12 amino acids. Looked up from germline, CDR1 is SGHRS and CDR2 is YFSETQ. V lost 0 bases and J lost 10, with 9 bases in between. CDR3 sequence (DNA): TGCGCCAGCAGCTTGGATCAAACCCCGCAGTATTTT. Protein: CASSLDQTPQYF.

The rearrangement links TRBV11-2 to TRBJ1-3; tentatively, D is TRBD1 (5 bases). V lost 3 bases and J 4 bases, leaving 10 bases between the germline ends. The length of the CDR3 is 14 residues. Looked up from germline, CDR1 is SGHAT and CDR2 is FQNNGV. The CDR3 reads CASSFQGVGNTIYF. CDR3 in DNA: TGTGCCAGCAGCTTCCAAGGGGTGGGAAACACCATATATTTT.

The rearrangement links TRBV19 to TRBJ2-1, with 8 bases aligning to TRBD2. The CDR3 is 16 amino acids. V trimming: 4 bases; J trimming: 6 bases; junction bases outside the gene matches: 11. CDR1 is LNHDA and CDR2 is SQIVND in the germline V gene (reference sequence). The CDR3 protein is CASSNPRGSGINEQFF. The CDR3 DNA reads TGTGCCAGTAGTAACCCTCGGGGTAGCGGGATCAATGAGCAGTTCTTC.

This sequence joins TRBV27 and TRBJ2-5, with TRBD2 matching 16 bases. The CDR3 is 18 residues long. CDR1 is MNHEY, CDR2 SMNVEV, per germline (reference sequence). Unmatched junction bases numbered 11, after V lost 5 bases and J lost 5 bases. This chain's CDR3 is CASSLGTSGRASSETQYF. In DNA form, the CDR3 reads TGTGCCAGCAGTCTCGGGACTAGCGGGAGGGCCTCATCGGAGACCCAGTACTTC.